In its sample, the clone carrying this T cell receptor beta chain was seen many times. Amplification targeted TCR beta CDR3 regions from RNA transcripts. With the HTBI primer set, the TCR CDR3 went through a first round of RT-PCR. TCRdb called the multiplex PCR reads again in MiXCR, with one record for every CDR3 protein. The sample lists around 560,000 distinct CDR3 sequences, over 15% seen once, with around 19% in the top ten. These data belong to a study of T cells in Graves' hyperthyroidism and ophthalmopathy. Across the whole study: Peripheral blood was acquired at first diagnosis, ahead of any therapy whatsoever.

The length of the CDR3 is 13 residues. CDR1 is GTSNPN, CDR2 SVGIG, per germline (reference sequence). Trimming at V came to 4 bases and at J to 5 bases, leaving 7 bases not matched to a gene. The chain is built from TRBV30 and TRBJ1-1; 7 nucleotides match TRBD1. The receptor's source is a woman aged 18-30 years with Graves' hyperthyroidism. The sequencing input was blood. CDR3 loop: CAWMTGSGTEAFF. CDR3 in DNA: TGTGCCTGGATGACAGGGAGTGGAACTGAAGCTTTCTTT.